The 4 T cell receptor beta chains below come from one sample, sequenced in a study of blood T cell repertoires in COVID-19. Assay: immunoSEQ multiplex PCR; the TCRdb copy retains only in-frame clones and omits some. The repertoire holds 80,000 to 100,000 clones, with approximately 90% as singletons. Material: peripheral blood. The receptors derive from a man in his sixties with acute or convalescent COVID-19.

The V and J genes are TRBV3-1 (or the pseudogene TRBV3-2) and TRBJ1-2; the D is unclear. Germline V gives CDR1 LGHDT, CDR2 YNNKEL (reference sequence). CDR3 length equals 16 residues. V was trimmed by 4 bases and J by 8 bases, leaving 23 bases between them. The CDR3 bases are TGTGCCAGCAGCCCTACTACGAGGAGGGAGACGGGGGGCTACACCTTC. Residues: CASSPTTRRETGGYTF.

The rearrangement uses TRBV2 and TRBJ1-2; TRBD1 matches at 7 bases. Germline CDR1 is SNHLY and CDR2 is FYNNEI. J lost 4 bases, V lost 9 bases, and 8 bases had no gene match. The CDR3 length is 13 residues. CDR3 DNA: TGTGCCAGACCAGGACAGGCGGTCTATGGCTACACCTTC. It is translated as CARPGQAVYGYTF.

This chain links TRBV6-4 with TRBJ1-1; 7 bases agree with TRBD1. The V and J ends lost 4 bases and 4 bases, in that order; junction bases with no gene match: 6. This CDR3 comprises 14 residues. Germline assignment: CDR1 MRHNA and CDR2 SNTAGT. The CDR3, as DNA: TGTGCCAGCAGTGCTCGCCAGGGGGTCACTGAAGCTTTCTTT. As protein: CASSARQGVTEAFF.

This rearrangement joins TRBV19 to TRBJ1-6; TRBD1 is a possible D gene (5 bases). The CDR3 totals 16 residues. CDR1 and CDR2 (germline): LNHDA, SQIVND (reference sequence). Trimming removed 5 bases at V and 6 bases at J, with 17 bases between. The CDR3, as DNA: TGTGCCAGTAGTGCCGGGGGGAGTCCGGGTAATTCACCCCTCCACTTT. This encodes CASSAGGSPGNSPLHF.